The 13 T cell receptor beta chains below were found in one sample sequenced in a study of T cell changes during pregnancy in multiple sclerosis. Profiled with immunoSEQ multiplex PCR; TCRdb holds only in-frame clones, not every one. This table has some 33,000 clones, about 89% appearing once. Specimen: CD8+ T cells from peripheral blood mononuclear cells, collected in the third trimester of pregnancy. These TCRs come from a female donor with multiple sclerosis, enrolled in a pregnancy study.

CDR3 loop: CASSPREQGAPRTGELFF. Here the CDR3 DNA reads TGTGCCAGCAGCCCCAGAGAGCAGGGGGCGCCTAGGACCGGGGAGCTGTTTTTT. The chain employs TRBV7-9 and TRBJ2-2; 8 nucleotides align to TRBD1. The J segment lost 5 bases and the V segment lost 5 bases, leaving 16 bases of the junction unmatched. The CDR3 is 18 amino acids. Germline V gene sequence: CDR1 SEHNR, CDR2 FQNEAQ (reference sequence).

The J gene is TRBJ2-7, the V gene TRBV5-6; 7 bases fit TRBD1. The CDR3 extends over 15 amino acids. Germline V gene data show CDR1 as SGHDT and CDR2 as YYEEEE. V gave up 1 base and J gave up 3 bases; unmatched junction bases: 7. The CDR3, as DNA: TGTGCCAGCAGCTTGCCCCGGACAGGACGCTACGAGCAGTACTTC. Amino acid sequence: CASSLPRTGRYEQYF.

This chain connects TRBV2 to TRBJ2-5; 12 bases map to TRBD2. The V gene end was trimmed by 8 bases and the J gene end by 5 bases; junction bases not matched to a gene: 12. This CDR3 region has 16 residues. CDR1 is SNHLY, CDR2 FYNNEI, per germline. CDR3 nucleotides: TGTGCCAGCCTAAGAAGACTAGCGGGAGTCGGGGAGACCCAGTACTTC. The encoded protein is CASLRRLAGVGETQYF.

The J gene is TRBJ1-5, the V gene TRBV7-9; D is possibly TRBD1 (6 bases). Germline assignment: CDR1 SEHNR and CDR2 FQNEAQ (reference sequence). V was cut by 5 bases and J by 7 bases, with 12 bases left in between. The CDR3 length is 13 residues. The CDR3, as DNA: TGTGCCAGCAGCGGCAGGGGCGGGCAGCCCCAGCATTTT. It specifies CASSGRGGQPQHF.

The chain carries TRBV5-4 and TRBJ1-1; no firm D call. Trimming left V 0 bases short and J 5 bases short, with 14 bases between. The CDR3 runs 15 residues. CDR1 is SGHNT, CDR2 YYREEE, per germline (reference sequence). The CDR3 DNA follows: TGTGCCAGCAGCTTGGGTCCGGGAGGAAAAACTGAAGCTTTCTTT. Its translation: CASSLGPGGKTEAFF.

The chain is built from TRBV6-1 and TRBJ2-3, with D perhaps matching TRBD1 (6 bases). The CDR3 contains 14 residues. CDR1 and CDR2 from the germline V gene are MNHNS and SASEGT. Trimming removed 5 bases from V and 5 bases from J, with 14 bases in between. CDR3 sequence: CASSLRTVRDTQYF. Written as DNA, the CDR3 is TGTGCCAGCAGTTTACGGACAGTGAGAGATACGCAGTATTTT.

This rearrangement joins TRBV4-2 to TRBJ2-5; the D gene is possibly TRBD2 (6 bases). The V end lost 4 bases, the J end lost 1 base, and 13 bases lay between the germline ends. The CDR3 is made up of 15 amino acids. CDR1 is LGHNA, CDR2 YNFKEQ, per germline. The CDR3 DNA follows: TGTGCCAGCAGCCTCGACGGACTACTCCAAGAGACCCAGTACTTC. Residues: CASSLDGLLQETQYF.

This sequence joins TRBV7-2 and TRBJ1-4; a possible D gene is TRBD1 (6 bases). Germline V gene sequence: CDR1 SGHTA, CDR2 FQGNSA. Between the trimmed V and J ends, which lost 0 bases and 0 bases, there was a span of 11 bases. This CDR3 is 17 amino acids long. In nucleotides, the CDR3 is TGTGCCAGCAGCTTAGCGGGGGCGAGCACAACTAATGAAAAACTGTTTTTT. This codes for CASSLAGASTTNEKLFF.

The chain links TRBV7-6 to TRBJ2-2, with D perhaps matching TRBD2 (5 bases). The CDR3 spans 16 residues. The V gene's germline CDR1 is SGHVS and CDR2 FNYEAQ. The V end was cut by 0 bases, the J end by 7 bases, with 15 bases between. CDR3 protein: CASSLALGGGNGELFF. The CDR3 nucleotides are TGTGCCAGCAGCTTAGCGCTGGGCGGAGGTAACGGGGAGCTGTTTTTT.

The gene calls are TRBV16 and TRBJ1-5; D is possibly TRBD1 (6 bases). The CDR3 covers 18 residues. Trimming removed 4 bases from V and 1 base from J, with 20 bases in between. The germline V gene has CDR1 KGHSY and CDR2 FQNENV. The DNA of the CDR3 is TGTGCCAGCAGCCCCGGGTTTAGGGGGACCACCAGCAATCAGCCCCAGCATTTT. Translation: CASSPGFRGTTSNQPQHF.

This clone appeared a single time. CDR3 sequence reads: CASSRTSGTVTDTQYF. Written as DNA, the CDR3 is TGTGCCAGCAGCAGGACTAGCGGGACCGTCACAGATACGCAGTATTTT. The genes are TRBV7-9 and TRBJ2-3; TRBD2 aligns across 12 bases. In germline, CDR1 is SEHNR, CDR2 FQNEAQ (reference sequence). J was trimmed by 2 bases and V by 5 bases; bases with no gene match: 5. CDR3 length: 16 residues. The full variable domain, with the rest looked up from reference TRBV7-9 and TRBJ2-3, is DTGVSQNPRHKITKRGQNVTFRCDPISEHNRLYWYRQTLGQGPEFLTYFQNEAQLEKSRLLSDRFSAERPKGSFSTLEIQRTEQGDSAMYLCASSRTSGTVTDTQYFGPGTRLTVL.

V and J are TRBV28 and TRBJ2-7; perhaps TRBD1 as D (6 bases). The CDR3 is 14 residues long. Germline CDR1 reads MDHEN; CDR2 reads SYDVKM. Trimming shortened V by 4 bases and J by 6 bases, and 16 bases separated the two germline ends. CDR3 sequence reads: CASSSTGVGPEQYF. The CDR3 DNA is TGTGCCAGCAGTTCGACAGGAGTAGGACCCGAGCAGTACTTC.

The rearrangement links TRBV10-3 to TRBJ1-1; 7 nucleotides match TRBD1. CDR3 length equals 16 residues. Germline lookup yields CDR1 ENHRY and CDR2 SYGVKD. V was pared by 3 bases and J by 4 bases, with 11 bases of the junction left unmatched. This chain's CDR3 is CAISDLKGAGGTEAFF. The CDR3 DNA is TGTGCCATCAGTGACCTTAAGGGGGCTGGTGGCACTGAAGCTTTCTTT.